This TCR beta chain appears in the sequencing data of a study of cytomegalovirus exposure and HLA in healthy donors. Primers for the PCR totalled 60 Vbeta and 13 Jbeta. Clones were read by immunoSEQ multiplex PCR, and TCRdb kept only the in-frame ones, dropping some. The profile shows 65,000 to 95,000 clones, 70% to 80% of them singletons. Turning to this clone: Antigen unknown.

V lost 4 bases and J lost 5; bases outside the gene matches: 9. The CDR3 totals 15 residues. The germline V gene has CDR1 GTSNPN and CDR2 SVGIG (reference sequence). Findings and caveats of the study: A prior analysis recorded that most TCR beta V segments were productive about 87% or about 30% of the time.

The rearrangement links TRBV30 to TRBJ2-2; 8 bases are a match to TRBD2. The clonotype was recovered from a man aged 30 to 39 in good health and CMV-seronegative. The sequenced sample was PBMCs. CDR3 DNA: TGTGCCTGGACCCTAGGGACTAGAAGAACCGGGGAGCTGTTTTTT. Its translation: CAWTLGTRRTGELFF.